Listed here are 11 T cell receptor beta chains from one sample, sequenced in a study of CD8 T cells in Susac syndrome. Random hexamers were used to reverse transcribe the RNA input (roughly 0.5 to 1 ug). TCRdb re-called the immunoSEQ multiplex PCR reads through MiXCR, storing one row per CDR3 protein. The profile shows about 210,000 distinct CDR3 sequences, 85% to 95% of them singletons. The material sequenced was CD4+ T cells from PBMCs. The receptors originated from a human donor in good health.

V usage is TRBV7-3 and J usage is TRBJ2-3, with D hard to call. V gave up 8 bases and J gave up 0 bases, with 15 bases separating them. The CDR3 extends over 15 amino acids. From germline, CDR1 is SGHTA and CDR2 FQGTGA. The CDR3 region is CASSKALTSTDTQYF. Here the CDR3 DNA reads TGTGCCAGCTCGAAGGCCCTTACGAGCACAGATACGCAGTATTTT.

The J gene is TRBJ1-4, the V gene TRBV28; D gene ambiguous. V was pared by 3 bases and J by 8 bases, with 10 bases between. The CDR3 runs to 13 residues. Germline CDR1 and CDR2: MDHEN and SYDVKM. CDR3 in amino acids: CASSFGIREKLFF. The CDR3 nucleotides read TGTGCCAGCAGTTTTGGGATACGGGAAAAACTGTTTTTT.

This chain joins TRBV7-9 and TRBJ2-7, with D tentatively TRBD1 (6 bases). The CDR3 runs 13 residues. Trimming removed 7 bases at V and 3 bases at J, with 13 bases between. Germline CDR1 and CDR2: SEHNR and FQNEAQ (reference sequence). In nucleotides, the CDR3 is TGTGCCAGCACCCGGACAGAACTCTACGAGCAGTACGTC. Protein product: CASTRTELYEQYV.

CDR3 sequence reads: CSVEVGSYNEQFF. The CDR3 DNA reads TGCAGCGTTGAAGTTGGCTCCTACAATGAGCAGTTCTTC. V gene TRBV29-1 combines with J gene TRBJ2-1; D is undetermined. The germline CDR1 and CDR2 sequences are SQVTM and ANQGSEA. CDR3 length: 13 amino acids. V was trimmed by 1 base and J by 0 bases, leaving 4 bases between them.

The chain joins TRBV15 to TRBJ2-1; no clear D. Between the trimmed V and J ends, which lost 1 base and 0 bases, there was a span of 10 bases. The CDR3 has 16 amino acids. Germline V gene data show CDR1 as LNHNV and CDR2 as YYDKDF (reference sequence). The CDR3 bases are TGTGCCACCAGCAGAGTAAGTCCGAGCTCCTACAATGAGCAGTTCTTC. This translates into CATSRVSPSSYNEQFF.

The chain joins TRBV3-1 to TRBJ1-2; 9 positions agree with TRBD1. From germline, CDR1 is LGHDT and CDR2 YNNKEL (reference sequence). The ends lost 4 bases at V and 7 bases at J; junction bases unmatched: 10. The CDR3 has 15 residues. The DNA of the CDR3 is TGTGCCAGCAGCCTAGAGAACAGGGGGCTAGGTGGCTACACCTTC. It codes for CASSLENRGLGGYTF.

V and J are TRBV20-1 and TRBJ2-1, with D uncertain. The CDR3 spans 11 residues. CDR1 DFQATT and CDR2 SNEGSKA come from the germline V gene (reference sequence). V was trimmed by 2 bases and J by 9 bases, leaving 8 bases between them. This CDR3 reads CSARMLGEQFF. CDR3 nucleotides: TGCAGTGCTAGAATGCTGGGTGAGCAGTTCTTC.

The chain carries TRBV6-2 or TRBV6-3 and TRBJ2-7, with D maybe TRBD2 (6 bases). In germline, CDR1 is MNHEY, CDR2 SVGEGT. The V end lost 5 bases, the J end lost 12 bases, and 14 bases lay between the germline ends. The CDR3 covers 11 residues. CDR3 in DNA: TGTGCCAGCAGTAGGACGGGAGAAGTGTACTTC. It encodes CASSRTGEVYF.

V usage is TRBV20-1 and J usage is TRBJ2-1; 12 nucleotides match TRBD2. The CDR3 runs to 15 residues. V dropped 2 bases and J dropped 6; count of bases not matched to a gene: 5. Germline lookup yields CDR1 DFQATT and CDR2 SNEGSKA (reference sequence). In DNA form, the CDR3 reads TGCAGTGCTAGACGAGAGACTAGCGGGAGCAATGAGCAGTTCTTC. It translates to CSARRETSGSNEQFF.

J is TRBJ2-7 and V is TRBV18, with TRBD1 as a possible D gene (6 bases). The germline CDR1 and CDR2 sequences are KGHSH and LQKENI. The CDR3 is 15 residues long. V lost 4 bases and J 1 base, leaving 14 bases between the germline ends. CDR3 sequence: CASSHRDTGSYEQYV. The CDR3 nucleotides are TGTGCCAGCTCACACCGGGACACCGGTTCCTACGAGCAGTACGTC.

This clonotype was observed once. The rearrangement links TRBV20-1 to TRBJ2-3, with D hard to call. CDR3 size: 15 residues. Germline V gene data show CDR1 as DFQATT and CDR2 as SNEGSKA (reference sequence). Trimming shortened V by 2 bases and J by 0 bases, and 12 bases separated the two germline ends. The chain's CDR3 is CSARSGGDSTDTQYF. In nucleotides, the CDR3 is TGCAGTGCTAGATCGGGCGGAGATAGCACAGATACGCAGTATTTT.